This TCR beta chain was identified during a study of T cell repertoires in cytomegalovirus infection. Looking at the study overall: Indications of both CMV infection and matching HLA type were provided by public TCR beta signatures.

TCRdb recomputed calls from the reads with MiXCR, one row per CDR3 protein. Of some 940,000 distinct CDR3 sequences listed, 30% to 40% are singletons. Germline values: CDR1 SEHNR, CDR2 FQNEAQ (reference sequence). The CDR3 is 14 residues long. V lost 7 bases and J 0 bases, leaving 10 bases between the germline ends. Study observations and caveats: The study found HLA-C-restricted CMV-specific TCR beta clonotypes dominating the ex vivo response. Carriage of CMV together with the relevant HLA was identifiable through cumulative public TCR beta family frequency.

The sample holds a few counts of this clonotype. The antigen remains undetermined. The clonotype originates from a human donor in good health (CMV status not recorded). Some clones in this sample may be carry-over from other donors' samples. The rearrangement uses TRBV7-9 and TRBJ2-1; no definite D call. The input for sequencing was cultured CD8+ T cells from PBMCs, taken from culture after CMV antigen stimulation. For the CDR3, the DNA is TGTGCCAGCACGAGCGTCATCTCCTACAATGAGCAGTTCTTC. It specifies CASTSVISYNEQFF.